This T cell receptor beta chain emerged from a study of blood T cell repertoires in COVID-19. Across the whole study: Collection of acute and convalescent COVID-19 samples took place in the United States, Italy and Spain. From T cells, B-cell-depleted T cells, or PBMCs came the material, which was cDNA or gDNA.

In germline, CDR1 is SNHLY, CDR2 FYNNEI. J lost 8 bases, V lost 7 bases, and 6 bases had no gene match. This CDR3 comprises 12 residues. The authors' processing: Reference gene primer amplification in the assay estimated nucleated cell counts. Repertoires were generated with immunoSEQ multiplex PCR, while TCRdb's copy carries only in-frame clones and drops some. From that table come the V and J calls and clone size; the DNA was used to work out D and trimming. This sample carries over 60,000 clones, around nine tenths of them seen once, and the ten largest clones take under 1.3%. What was sequenced was peripheral blood. The chain joins TRBV2 to TRBJ1-1; TRBD1 aligns across 8 bases. The receptor comes from a man in his 70s with acute or convalescent COVID-19. CDR3 protein: CASNKDRGEAFF. DNA for the CDR3: TGTGCCAGCAATAAAGACAGGGGCGAAGCTTTCTTT.